Sequencing of this TCR beta chain was carried out in a study of T cell responses to AZD1222 COVID-19 vaccine. The method was immunoSEQ multiplex PCR; TCRdb's version includes in-frame clones alone and lacks a portion of them. The profile shows about 180,000 clones, roughly 90% of them singletons. Points on this clone: Its specificity is unknown.

Study-level points and caveats: The sample set comprised mostly white British donors with more females, and clonal diversity was possibly underestimated.

The clonotype originates from an adult in good health. The sample was peripheral blood, taken on day 0 of AZD1222 vaccination.

The CDR3, as DNA: TGCGCCAGCACCCAAACGGTGGGGGTTGGGTATGGCTACACCTTC. The encoded protein is CASTQTVGVGYGYTF. The V and J genes are TRBV5-1 and TRBJ1-2; D might be TRBD1 (5 bases). CDR1 is SGHRS, CDR2 YFSETQ, per germline. The ends were cut back, 6 bases at V and 5 bases at J, with 20 bases in the middle. This CDR3 has 15 residues.